What follows is one T cell receptor (beta chain) and its context. This entry comes from a study of CDR3 diversity in severe acne. V lost 0 bases, J lost 2 bases, and 8 bases lay in between. The CDR3 loop spans 14 amino acids. Germline CDR1 is SGHTA and CDR2 is FQGNSA. TCRdb used MiXCR to reprocess the PCR reads, holding one entry per CDR3 protein. The table lists roughly 79,000 distinct CDR3 sequences, 45% to 55% of them singletons. The source is a male donor with severe acne vulgaris. The rearrangement uses TRBV7-2 and TRBJ2-7; D possibly corresponds to TRBD2 (5 bases). Sequencing was done on a sample of blood. Written as DNA, the CDR3 is TGTGCCAGCAGCTTAGCGGGAGCCCCCTACGAGCAGTACTTC. Translated: CASSLAGAPYEQYF.